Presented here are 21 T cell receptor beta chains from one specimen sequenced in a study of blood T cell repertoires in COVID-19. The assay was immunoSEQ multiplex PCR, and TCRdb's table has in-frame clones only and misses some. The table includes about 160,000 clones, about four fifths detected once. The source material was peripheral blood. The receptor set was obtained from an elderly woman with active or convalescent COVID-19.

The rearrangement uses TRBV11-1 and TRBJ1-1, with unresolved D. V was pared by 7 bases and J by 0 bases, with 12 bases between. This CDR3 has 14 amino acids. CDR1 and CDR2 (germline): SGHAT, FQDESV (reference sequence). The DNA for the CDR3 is TGTGCCAGCAAAGATTGGGAGATGAACACTGAAGCTTTCTTT. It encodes CASKDWEMNTEAFF. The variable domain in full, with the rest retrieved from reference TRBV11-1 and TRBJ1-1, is EAEVAQSPRYKITEKSQAVAFWCDPISGHATLYWYRQILGQGPELLVQFQDESVVDDSQLPKDRFSAERLKGVDSTLKIQPAELGDSAMYLCASKDWEMNTEAFFGQGTRLTVV.

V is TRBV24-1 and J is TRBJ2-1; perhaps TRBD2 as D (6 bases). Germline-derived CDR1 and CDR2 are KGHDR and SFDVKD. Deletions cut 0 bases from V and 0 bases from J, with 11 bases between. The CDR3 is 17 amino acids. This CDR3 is CATSDLRGSGSYNEQFF. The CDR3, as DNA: TGTGCCACCAGTGATTTGCGGGGTAGCGGCTCCTACAATGAGCAGTTCTTC.

In nucleotides, the CDR3 is TGTGCCAGCAGTGACTCGGATCGCGGTAGTGGGGAGCTGTTTTTT. Protein: CASSDSDRGSGELFF. The chain employs TRBV6-4 and TRBJ2-2; no definite D call. This CDR3 is built from 15 residues. Trimming pared 0 bases from V and 8 bases from J, leaving 13 bases between. Germline-derived CDR1 and CDR2 are MRHNA and SNTAGT.

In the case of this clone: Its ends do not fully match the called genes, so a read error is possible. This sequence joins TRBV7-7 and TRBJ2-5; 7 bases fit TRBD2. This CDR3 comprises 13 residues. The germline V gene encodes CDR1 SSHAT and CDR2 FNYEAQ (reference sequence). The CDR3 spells CASSSGTTETQYF. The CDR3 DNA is TGTGCTAGCAGCTCAGGGACTACAGAGACCCAGTACTTC.

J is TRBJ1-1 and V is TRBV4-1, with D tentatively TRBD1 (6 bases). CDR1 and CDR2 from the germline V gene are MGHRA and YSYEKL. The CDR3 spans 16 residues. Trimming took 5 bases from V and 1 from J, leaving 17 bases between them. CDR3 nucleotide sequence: TGCGCCAGCAGCGTACGACAGGTACTCAGGAACACTGAAGCTTTCTTT. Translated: CASSVRQVLRNTEAFF.

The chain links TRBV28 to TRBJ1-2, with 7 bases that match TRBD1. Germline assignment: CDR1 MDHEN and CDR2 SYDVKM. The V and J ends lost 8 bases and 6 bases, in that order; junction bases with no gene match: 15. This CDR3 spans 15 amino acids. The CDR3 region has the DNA TGTGCCAGCCATGAACAGGGGACCAGGTTGGATGGCTACACCTTC. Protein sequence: CASHEQGTRLDGYTF.

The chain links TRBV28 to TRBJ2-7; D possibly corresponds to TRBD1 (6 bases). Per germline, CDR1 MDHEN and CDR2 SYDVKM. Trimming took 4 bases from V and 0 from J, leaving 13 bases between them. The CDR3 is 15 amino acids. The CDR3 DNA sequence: TGTGCCAGCAGTTCCCCAGGGGCCAGCTCCTACGAGCAGTACTTC. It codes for CASSSPGASSYEQYF.

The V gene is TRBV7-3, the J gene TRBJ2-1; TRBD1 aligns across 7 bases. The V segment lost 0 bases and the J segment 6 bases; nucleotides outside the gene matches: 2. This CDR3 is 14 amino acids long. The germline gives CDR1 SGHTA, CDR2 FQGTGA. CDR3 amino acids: CASSLTRQGNEQFF. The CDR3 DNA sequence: TGTGCCAGCAGCTTAACAAGACAGGGCAATGAGCAGTTCTTC.

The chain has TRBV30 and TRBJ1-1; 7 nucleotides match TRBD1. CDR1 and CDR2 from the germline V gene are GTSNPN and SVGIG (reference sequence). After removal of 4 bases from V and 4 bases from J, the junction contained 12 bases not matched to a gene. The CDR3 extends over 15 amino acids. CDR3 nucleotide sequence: TGTGCCTGGATTCCAAGGAGGGGGCGAGTCACTGAAGCTTTCTTT. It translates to CAWIPRRGRVTEAFF.

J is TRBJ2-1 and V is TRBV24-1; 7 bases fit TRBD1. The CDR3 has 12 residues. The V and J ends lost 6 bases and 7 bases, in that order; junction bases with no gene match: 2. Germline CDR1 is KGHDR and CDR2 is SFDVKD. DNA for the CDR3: TGTGCCACCAGTCCACAGGGGAATGAGCAGTTCTTC. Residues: CATSPQGNEQFF.

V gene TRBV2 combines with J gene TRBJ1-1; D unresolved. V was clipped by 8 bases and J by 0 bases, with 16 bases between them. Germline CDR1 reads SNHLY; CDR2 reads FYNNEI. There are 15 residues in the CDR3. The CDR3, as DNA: TGTGCCAGCGTGGCCTTCGAGGTGGTGAACACTGAAGCTTTCTTT. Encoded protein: CASVAFEVVNTEAFF.

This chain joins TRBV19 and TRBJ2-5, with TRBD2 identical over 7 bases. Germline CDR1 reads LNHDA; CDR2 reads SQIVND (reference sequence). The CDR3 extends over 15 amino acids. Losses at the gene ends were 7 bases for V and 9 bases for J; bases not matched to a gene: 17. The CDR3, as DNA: TGTGCCAGTACCGAAGGTAGCGGGTGGACCGCCGCCCAGTACTTC. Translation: CASTEGSGWTAAQYF.

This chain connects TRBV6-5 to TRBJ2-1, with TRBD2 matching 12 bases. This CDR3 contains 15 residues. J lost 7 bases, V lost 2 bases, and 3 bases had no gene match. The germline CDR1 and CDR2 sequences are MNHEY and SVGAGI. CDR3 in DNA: TGTGCCAGCAGTTACGGGACTAGCGGGTATAATGAGCAGTTCTTC. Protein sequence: CASSYGTSGYNEQFF.

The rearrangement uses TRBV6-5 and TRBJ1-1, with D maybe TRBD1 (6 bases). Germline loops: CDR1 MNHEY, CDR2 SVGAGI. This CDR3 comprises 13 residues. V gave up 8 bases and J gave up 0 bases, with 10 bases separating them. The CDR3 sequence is CASGTHLNTEAFF. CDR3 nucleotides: TGTGCCAGCGGGACACACCTGAACACTGAAGCTTTCTTT.

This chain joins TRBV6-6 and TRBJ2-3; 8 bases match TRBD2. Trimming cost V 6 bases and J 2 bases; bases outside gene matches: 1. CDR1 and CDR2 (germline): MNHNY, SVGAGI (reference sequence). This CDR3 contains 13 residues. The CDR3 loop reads CASRRGDTDTQYF. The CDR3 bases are TGTGCCAGCAGGCGGGGGGACACAGATACGCAGTATTTT.

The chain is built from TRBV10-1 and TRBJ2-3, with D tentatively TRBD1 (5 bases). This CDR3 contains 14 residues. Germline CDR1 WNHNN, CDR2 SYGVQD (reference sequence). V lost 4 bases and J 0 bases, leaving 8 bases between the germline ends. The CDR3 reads CASSVTVSTDTQYF. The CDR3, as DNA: TGCGCCAGCAGTGTGACAGTTAGCACAGATACGCAGTATTTT.

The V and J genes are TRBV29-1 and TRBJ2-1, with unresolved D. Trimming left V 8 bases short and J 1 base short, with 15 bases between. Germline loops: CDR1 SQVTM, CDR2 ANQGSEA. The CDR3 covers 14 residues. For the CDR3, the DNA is TGCAGCTCATCATCGTCCGGGTCCTACAATGAGCAGTTCTTC. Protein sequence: CSSSSSGSYNEQFF.

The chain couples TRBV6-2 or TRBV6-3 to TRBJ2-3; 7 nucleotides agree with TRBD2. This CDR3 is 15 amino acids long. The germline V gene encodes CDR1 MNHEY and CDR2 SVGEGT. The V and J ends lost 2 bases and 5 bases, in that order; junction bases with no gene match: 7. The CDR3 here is CASSYLTSSEDTQYF. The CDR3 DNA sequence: TGTGCCAGCAGTTACCTGACTAGCTCAGAAGATACGCAGTATTTT.

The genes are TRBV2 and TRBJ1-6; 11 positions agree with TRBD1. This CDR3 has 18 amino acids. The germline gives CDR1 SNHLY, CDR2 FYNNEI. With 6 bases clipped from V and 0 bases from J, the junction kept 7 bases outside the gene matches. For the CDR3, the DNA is TGTGCCAGCAGCGGACAGGGGGCTATGAGCTCCTATAATTCACCCCTCCACTTT. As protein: CASSGQGAMSSYNSPLHF.

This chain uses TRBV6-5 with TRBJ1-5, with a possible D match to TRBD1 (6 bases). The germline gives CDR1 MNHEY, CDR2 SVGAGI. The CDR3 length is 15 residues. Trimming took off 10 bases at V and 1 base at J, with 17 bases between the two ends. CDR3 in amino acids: CATQGRALSNQPQHF. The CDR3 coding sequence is TGTGCCACCCAGGGGAGGGCTTTGAGCAATCAGCCCCAGCATTTT.

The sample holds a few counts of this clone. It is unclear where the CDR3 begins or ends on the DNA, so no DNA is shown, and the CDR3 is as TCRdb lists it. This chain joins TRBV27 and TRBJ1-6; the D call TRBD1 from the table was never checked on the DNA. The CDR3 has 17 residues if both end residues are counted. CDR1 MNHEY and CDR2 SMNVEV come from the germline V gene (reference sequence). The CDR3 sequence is CASSFFGQEFYNSPLHF.